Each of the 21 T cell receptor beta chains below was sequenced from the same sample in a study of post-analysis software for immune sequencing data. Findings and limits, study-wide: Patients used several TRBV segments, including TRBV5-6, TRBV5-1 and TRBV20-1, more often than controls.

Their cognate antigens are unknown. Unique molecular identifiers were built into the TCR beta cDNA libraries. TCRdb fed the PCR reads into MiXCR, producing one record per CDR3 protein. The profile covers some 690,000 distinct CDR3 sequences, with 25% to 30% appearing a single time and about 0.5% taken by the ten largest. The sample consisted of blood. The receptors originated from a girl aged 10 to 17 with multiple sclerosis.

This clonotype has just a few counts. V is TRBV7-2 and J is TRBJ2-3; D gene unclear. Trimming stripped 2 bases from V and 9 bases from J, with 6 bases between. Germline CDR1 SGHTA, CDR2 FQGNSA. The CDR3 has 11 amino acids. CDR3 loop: CASSLPGTQYF. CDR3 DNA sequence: TGTGCCAGCAGCTTACCCGGAACGCAGTATTTT.

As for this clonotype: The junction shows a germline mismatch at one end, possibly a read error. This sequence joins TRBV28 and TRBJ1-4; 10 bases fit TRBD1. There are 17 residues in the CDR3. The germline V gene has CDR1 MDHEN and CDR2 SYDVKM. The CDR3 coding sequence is TGCGCCAGCAGTTTTCCCTTTCCTGACAGGGGGCGTGAAAAACTGTTTTTT. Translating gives CASSFPFPDRGREKLFF.

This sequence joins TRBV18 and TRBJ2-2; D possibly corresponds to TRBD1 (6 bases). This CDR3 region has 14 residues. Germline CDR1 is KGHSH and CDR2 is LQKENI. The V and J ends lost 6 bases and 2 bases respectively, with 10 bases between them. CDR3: CASSKDRNTGELFF. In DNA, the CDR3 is TGTGCCAGCTCGAAGGACAGAAACACCGGGGAGCTGTTTTTT.

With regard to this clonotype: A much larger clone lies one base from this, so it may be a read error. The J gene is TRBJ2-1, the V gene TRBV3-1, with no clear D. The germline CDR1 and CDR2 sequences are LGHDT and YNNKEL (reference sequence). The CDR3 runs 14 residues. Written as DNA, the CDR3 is TGTGCCTGCAGCCAAGATGGCCGGTCGGATGAGCAGTTCTTC. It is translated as CACSQDGRSDEQFF.

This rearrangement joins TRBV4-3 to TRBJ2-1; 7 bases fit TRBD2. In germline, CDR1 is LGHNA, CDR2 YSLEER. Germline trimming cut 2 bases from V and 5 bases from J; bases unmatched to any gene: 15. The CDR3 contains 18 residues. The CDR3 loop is CASSQRAIWRELDNEQFF. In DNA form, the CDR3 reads TGCGCCAGCAGCCAAAGGGCAATATGGCGGGAGCTCGACAATGAGCAGTTCTTC.

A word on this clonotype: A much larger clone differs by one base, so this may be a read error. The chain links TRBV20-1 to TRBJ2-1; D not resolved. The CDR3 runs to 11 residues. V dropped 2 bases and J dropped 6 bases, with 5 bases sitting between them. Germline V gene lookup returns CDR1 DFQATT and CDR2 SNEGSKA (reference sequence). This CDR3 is CSARRSNEQFF. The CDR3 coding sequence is TGCAGTGCTAGAAGGTCCAATGAGCAGTTCTTC.

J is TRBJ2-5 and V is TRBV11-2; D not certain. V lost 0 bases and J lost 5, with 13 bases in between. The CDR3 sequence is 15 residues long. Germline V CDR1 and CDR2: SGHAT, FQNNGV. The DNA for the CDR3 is TGTGCCAGCAGCTTAGATAAAGGCCGTATGGAGACCCAGTACTTC. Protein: CASSLDKGRMETQYF.

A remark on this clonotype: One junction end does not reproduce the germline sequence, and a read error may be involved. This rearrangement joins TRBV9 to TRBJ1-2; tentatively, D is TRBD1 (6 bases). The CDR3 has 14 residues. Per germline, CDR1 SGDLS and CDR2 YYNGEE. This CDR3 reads CASSPGDRSGGCTF. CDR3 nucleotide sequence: TGTGCCAGCAGCCCCGGAGACAGGTCTGGGGGCTGCACCTTC. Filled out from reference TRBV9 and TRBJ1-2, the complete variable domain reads DSGVTQTPKHLITATGQRVTLRCSPRSGDLSVYWYQQSLDQGLQFLIQYYNGEERAKGNILERFSAQQFPDLHSELNLSSLELGDSALYFCASSPGDRSGGCTFGSGTRLTVV.

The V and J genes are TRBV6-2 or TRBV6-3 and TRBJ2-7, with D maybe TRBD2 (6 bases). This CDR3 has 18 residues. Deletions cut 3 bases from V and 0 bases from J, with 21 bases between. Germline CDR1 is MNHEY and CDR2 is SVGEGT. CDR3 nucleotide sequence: TGTGCCAGCAGTTATCTCCTCCCCGGAGGGCGATACTCCTACGAGCAGTACTTC. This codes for CASSYLLPGGRYSYEQYF.

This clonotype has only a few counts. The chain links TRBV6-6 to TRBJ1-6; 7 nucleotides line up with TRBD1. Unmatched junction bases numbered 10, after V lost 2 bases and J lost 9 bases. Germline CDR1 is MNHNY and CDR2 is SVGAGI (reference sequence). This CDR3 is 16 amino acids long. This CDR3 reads CASSYKLRTGPSPLHF. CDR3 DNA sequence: TGTGCCAGCAGTTACAAGTTGCGGACAGGCCCTTCACCCCTCCACTTT.

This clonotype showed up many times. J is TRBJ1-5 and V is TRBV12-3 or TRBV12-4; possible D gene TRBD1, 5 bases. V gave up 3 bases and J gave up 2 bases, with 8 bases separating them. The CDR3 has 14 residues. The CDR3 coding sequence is TGTGCCAGCAGTTTGTCGGGGGGCAATCAGCCCCAGCATTTT. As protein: CASSLSGGNQPQHF.

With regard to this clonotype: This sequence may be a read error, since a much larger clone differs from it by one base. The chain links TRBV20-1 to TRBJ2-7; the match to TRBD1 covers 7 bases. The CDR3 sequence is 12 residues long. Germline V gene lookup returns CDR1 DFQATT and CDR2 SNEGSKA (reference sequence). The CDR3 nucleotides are TGCAGGGCTCCGGGACAGTCCTACGAGCAGTACTTC. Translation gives CRAPGQSYEQYF.

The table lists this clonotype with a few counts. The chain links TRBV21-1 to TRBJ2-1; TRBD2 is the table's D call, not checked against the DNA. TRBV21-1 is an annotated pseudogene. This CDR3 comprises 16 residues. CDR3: CASSKAPGGPTNEQFF. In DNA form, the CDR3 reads TGTGCCAGCAGCAAAGCTCCGGGAGGGCCCACCAATGAGCAGTTCTTC.

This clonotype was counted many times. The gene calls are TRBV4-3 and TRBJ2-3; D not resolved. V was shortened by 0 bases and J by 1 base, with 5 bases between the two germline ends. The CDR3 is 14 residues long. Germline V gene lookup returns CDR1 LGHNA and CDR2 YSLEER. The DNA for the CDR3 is TGCGCCAGCAGCCAAGATTGGGGCACAGATACGCAGTATTTT. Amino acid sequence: CASSQDWGTDTQYF.

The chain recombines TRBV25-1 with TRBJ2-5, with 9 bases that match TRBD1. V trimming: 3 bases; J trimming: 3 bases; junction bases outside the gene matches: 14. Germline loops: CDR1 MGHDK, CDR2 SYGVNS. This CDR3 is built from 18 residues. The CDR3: CASSDPGQIRQGEETQYF. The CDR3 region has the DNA TGTGCCAGCAGTGACCCTGGGCAAATTCGACAGGGGGAAGAGACCCAGTACTTC. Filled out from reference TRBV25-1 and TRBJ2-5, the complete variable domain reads EADIYQTPRYLVIGTGKKITLECSQTMGHDKMYWYQQDPGMELHLIHYSYGVNSTEKGDLSSESTVSRIRTEHFPLTLESARPSHTSQYLCASSDPGQIRQGEETQYFGPGTRLLVL.

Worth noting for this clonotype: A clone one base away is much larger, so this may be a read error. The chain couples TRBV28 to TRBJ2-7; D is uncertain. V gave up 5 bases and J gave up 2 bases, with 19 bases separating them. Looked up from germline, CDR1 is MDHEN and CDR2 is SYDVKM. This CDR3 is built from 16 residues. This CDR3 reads CASSPAPVLKAYEQYF. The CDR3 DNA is TGTGCCAGCAGTCCCGCACCGGTTTTAAAGGCCTACGAGCAGTACTTC. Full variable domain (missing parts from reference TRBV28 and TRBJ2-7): DVKVTQSSRYLVKRTGEKVFLECVQDMDHENMFWYRQDPGLGLRLIYFSYDVKMKEKGDIPEGYSVSREKKERFSLILESASTNQTSMYLCASSPAPVLKAYEQYFGPGTRLTVT.

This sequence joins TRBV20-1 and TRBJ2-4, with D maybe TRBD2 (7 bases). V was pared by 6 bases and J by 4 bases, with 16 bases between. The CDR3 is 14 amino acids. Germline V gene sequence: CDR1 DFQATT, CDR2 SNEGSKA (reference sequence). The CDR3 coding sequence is TGCAGTGCCCGGGGGGAAGGGGGGAAAAACATTCAGTACTTC. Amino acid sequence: CSARGEGGKNIQYF.

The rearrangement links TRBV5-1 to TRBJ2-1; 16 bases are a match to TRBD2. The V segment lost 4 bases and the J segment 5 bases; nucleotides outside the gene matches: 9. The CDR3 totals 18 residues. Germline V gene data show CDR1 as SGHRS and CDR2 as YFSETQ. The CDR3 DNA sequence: TGCGCCAGCAGCCCGGGACTAGCGGGAGGGGTTCGCCACAATGAGCAGTTCTTC. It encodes CASSPGLAGGVRHNEQFF.

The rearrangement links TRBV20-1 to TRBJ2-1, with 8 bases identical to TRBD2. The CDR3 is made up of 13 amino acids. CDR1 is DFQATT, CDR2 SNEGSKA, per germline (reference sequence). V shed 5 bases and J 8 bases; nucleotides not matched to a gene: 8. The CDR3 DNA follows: TGCAGTGCTCCGGGAGGGGGGCGGGATGAGCAGTTCTTC. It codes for CSAPGGGRDEQFF.

The CDR3 bases are TGCGCCAGCAGGTTACAGGGGTCGCTCTATGGCTACACCTTC. Amino acid sequence: CASRLQGSLYGYTF. The rearrangement links TRBV5-1 to TRBJ1-2; 7 bases fit TRBD1. The V segment lost 5 bases and the J segment 4 bases; nucleotides outside the gene matches: 8. This CDR3 comprises 14 residues. Germline V CDR1 and CDR2: SGHRS, YFSETQ.

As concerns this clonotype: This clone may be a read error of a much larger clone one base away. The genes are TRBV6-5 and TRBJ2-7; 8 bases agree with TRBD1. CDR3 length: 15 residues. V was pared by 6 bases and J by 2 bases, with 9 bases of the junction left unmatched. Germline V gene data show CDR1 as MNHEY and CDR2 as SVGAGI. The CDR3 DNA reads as TGTGCCAGCAGACTTCGACAGGGGCCAACCTACGAGCAGTACTTC. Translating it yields CASRLRQGPTYEQYF.